These T cell receptor beta chains were read from a single sample in a study of regulatory T cells in long-lasting Graves disease. TCRdb used MiXCR to reprocess the multiplex PCR reads, holding one entry per CDR3 protein. This sample carries roughly 500,000 distinct CDR3 sequences, less than 25% of them seen once, and the ten largest clones take 7% to 10%. Material: peripheral blood mononuclear cells (PBMCs), obtained when the disease was refractory, from a patient treated with antithyroid drugs. The receptors originated from a female donor with Graves disease. Each CDR3 is given with its conserved first and last residue. D genes are given only for firm matches. Expanded clones are given a class, and other clones once, few, many or no size at all.

clone_size: many; d_call: TRBD1; j_call: TRBJ2-7; v_call: TRBV7-9; cdr3_nt: TGTGCCTGCGGACAGGAAACCTACGAGCAGTACTTC; cdr3_aa: CACGQETYEQYF
clone_size: many; d_call: TRBD2; j_call: TRBJ2-7; v_call: TRBV11-2; cdr3_nt: TGTGCCAGCAGCTTCCCGGGACTAGACTACGAGCAGTACTTC; cdr3_aa: CASSFPGLDYEQYF
clone_size: few; d_call: .; j_call: TRBJ2-7; v_call: TRBV19; cdr3_nt: TGTGCCAGTAGTCTATTGAGAGGGGCTAGTACCTACGAGCAGTACTTC; cdr3_aa: CASSLLRGASTYEQYF
clone_size: .; d_call: TRBD1; j_call: TRBJ2-2; v_call: TRBV6-1; cdr3_nt: TGTGCCAGCAGTGATCTGGGACAGGTTAACACCGGGGAGCTGTTTTTT; cdr3_aa: CASSDLGQVNTGELFF
clone_size: few; d_call: TRBD1; j_call: TRBJ2-7; v_call: TRBV30; cdr3_nt: TGTGCCTGCAGAGGGACAGGTAGTAGGGAGCAGTACTTC; cdr3_aa: CACRGTGSREQYF
clone_size: many; d_call: .; j_call: TRBJ1-5; v_call: TRBV12-3/TRBV12-4; cdr3_nt: TGTGCCAGCAGTTTTTCCGGGGATCAGCCCCAGCATTTT; cdr3_aa: CASSFSGDQPQHF
clone_size: .; d_call: TRBD1; j_call: TRBJ2-5; v_call: TRBV6-5; cdr3_nt: TGTGCCAGCAGTTGGACAGGGTGGCAGACCCAGTACTTC; cdr3_aa: CASSWTGWQTQYF
clone_size: many; d_call: TRBD1; j_call: TRBJ1-1; v_call: TRBV28; cdr3_nt: TGTGCCAGCGATCATAGGTCCGGGACAGGCAACACTGAAGCTTTCTTT; cdr3_aa: CASDHRSGTGNTEAFF
clone_size: many; d_call: TRBD1; j_call: TRBJ1-5; v_call: TRBV6-2/TRBV6-3; cdr3_nt: TGTGCCAGCAGTTACTCCGGACAGGGGGGATACAATCAGCCCCAGCATTTT; cdr3_aa: CASSYSGQGGYNQPQHF
clone_size: many; d_call: TRBD1; j_call: TRBJ1-5; v_call: TRBV2; cdr3_nt: TGTGCCAGCAGTGCCCCAGGGGGATCAAATCAGCCCCAGCATTTT; cdr3_aa: CASSAPGGSNQPQHF
clone_size: many; d_call: TRBD1; j_call: TRBJ2-5; v_call: TRBV25-1; cdr3_nt: TGTGCCAGCAGTGACTCTCAGGGGGCAAAGACCCAGTACTTC; cdr3_aa: CASSDSQGAKTQYF
clone_size: few; d_call: .; j_call: TRBJ2-7; v_call: TRBV13; cdr3_nt: TGTGCCAGCAGCTTCGCAGCCACCTACGAGCAGTACTTC; cdr3_aa: CASSFAATYEQYF
clone_size: many; d_call: .; j_call: TRBJ1-5; v_call: TRBV6-1; cdr3_nt: TGTGCCAGCAGCGTACAGGGAAATCAGCCCCAGCATTTT; cdr3_aa: CASSVQGNQPQHF
clone_size: many; d_call: .; j_call: TRBJ1-2; v_call: TRBV20-1; cdr3_nt: TGCAGTGCCCCCTCCTATGGCTACACCTTC; cdr3_aa: CSAPSYGYTF
clone_size: many; d_call: .; j_call: TRBJ2-7; v_call: TRBV7-2; cdr3_nt: TGTGCCAGCAGCTTAGAAGCCAGTCCCCCGGACGAGCAGTACTTC; cdr3_aa: CASSLEASPPDEQYF
clone_size: many; d_call: .; j_call: TRBJ1-2; v_call: TRBV27; cdr3_nt: TGTGCCACCCGGATGGGCTATGGCTACACCTTC; cdr3_aa: CATRMGYGYTF
clone_size: few; d_call: TRBD1; j_call: TRBJ2-1; v_call: TRBV27; cdr3_nt: TGTGCCAGCAGTAGGGGACAGGGAGCATACAATGAGCAGTTCTTC; cdr3_aa: CASSRGQGAYNEQFF
clone_size: .; d_call: .; j_call: TRBJ2-1; v_call: TRBV7-2; cdr3_nt: TGTGCCGGCAGCTTAGTTGCTGGGAAATGGTTCTTC; cdr3_aa: CAGSLVAGKWFF
clone_size: many; d_call: TRBD2; j_call: TRBJ2-7; v_call: TRBV12-3/TRBV12-4; cdr3_nt: TGTGCCAGCAGTCTTACTAGCGGGGTATCCTACGAGCAGTACTTC; cdr3_aa: CASSLTSGVSYEQYF
clone_size: many; d_call: TRBD2; j_call: TRBJ2-2; v_call: TRBV6-1; cdr3_nt: TGTGCCAGCAGGGAAATACTAGCGGGAAACACCGGGGAGCTGTTTTTT; cdr3_aa: CASREILAGNTGELFF
clone_size: many; d_call: .; j_call: TRBJ2-7; v_call: TRBV20-1; cdr3_nt: TGCAGTGCTAGAGAACAGGGCTACTCCTACGAGCAGTACTTC; cdr3_aa: CSAREQGYSYEQYF
clone_size: .; d_call: .; j_call: TRBJ1-5; v_call: TRBV4-1; cdr3_nt: TGCGCCAGCAGCCACGTACAGGGATCTCAGCCCCAGCATTTT; cdr3_aa: CASSHVQGSQPQHF
clone_size: many; d_call: .; j_call: TRBJ1-5; v_call: TRBV2; cdr3_nt: TGTGCCAGCAGTGAGGATCTAAATCAGCCCCAGCATTTT; cdr3_aa: CASSEDLNQPQHF
clone_size: .; d_call: .; j_call: TRBJ1-2; v_call: TRBV19; cdr3_nt: TGTGCCAGTAACCGACAGGCGATGGTAACTGGCTACACCTTC; cdr3_aa: CASNRQAMVTGYTF
clone_size: .; d_call: .; j_call: TRBJ2-5; v_call: TRBV7-9; cdr3_nt: TGTGCCAGCCTTAAGCTCGGCCCTGAGACCCAGTACTTC; cdr3_aa: CASLKLGPETQYF
clone_size: many; d_call: .; j_call: TRBJ2-2; v_call: TRBV28; cdr3_nt: TGTGCCAGCACCTCGATCAGTCAGCGACCGAACACCGGGGAGCTGTTTTTT; cdr3_aa: CASTSISQRPNTGELFF
clone_size: many; d_call: .; j_call: TRBJ1-1; v_call: TRBV7-9; cdr3_nt: TGTGCCAGCAGCTACCATCCGGGACAAGAAGCTTTCTTT; cdr3_aa: CASSYHPGQEAFF
clone_size: .; d_call: .; j_call: TRBJ1-1; v_call: TRBV9; cdr3_nt: TGTGCCAGCAGCCCGACGAGAGGGACTCCCATTGGCTTTGGGGCAGCTTTCTTT; cdr3_aa: CASSPTRGTPIGFGAAFF